This is a list of T cell receptor beta chains from one sample in a study of blood T cell repertoires in COVID-19. Some clones are missing from TCRdb's copy, which holds only in-frame ones; the method was immunoSEQ multiplex PCR. The table includes about 140,000 clones, 84% detected once. The sequencing input was peripheral blood. Receptor source: a man aged 55 to 70 with active or convalescent COVID-19. Both conserved end residues are part of each CDR3. A D gene is named only where the DNA matches it firmly. Clone size is shown for a subset of rows, as once, few, many or a class of expanded clone.

abundance: few; j_gene: TRBJ1-5; d_gene: -; v_gene: TRBV27; CDR3aa: CASSLGMSQPQHF
abundance: -; j_gene: TRBJ1-2; d_gene: -; v_gene: TRBV5-1; CDR3aa: CASSLENGNYGYTF
abundance: -; j_gene: TRBJ2-1; d_gene: -; v_gene: TRBV6-2/TRBV6-3; CDR3aa: CASSYPSGGGVYNEQFF
abundance: -; j_gene: TRBJ1-5; d_gene: -; v_gene: TRBV7-9; CDR3aa: CASSSNTVSNQPQHF
abundance: -; j_gene: TRBJ1-2; d_gene: TRBD1; v_gene: TRBV4-1; CDR3aa: CASSQDHGTAVGYTF
abundance: -; j_gene: TRBJ2-7; d_gene: -; v_gene: TRBV7-9; CDR3aa: CASSLSLTYEQYF
abundance: -; j_gene: TRBJ1-1; d_gene: -; v_gene: TRBV6-5; CDR3aa: CASSYSMGIMNTEAFF
abundance: -; j_gene: TRBJ2-5; d_gene: TRBD2; v_gene: TRBV5-4; CDR3aa: CASSPTGGVRETQYF
abundance: -; j_gene: TRBJ2-1; d_gene: TRBD2; v_gene: TRBV19; CDR3aa: CASSTGTRNEQFF
abundance: few; j_gene: TRBJ1-1; d_gene: -; v_gene: TRBV28; CDR3aa: CASSLYQGNTEAFF
abundance: once; j_gene: TRBJ1-1; d_gene: -; v_gene: TRBV3-1/TRBV3-2; CDR3aa: CASSHRRENTEAFF
abundance: -; j_gene: TRBJ1-1; d_gene: -; v_gene: TRBV28; CDR3aa: CASSLLGRVNTEAFF
abundance: -; j_gene: TRBJ1-2; d_gene: TRBD1; v_gene: TRBV7-9; CDR3aa: CASSRQGAYTF
abundance: -; j_gene: TRBJ2-2; d_gene: TRBD1; v_gene: TRBV19; CDR3aa: CASSDRGTGELFF
abundance: -; j_gene: TRBJ2-4; d_gene: TRBD1; v_gene: TRBV6-1; CDR3aa: CASTPQGVTKNIQYF